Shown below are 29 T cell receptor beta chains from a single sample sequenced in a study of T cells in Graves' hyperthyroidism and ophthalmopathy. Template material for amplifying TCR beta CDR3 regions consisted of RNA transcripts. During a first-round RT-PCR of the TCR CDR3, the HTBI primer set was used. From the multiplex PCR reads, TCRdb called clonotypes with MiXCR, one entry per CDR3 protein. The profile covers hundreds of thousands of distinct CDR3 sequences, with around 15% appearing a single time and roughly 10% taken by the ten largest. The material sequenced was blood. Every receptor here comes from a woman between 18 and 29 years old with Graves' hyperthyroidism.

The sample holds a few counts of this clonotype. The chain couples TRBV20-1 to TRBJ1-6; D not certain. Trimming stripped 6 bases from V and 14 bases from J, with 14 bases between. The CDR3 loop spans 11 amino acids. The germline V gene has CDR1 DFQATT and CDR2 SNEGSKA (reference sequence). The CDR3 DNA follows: TGCAGTGCGTTAATTCATTCGACCCTCCACTTT. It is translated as CSALIHSTLHF.

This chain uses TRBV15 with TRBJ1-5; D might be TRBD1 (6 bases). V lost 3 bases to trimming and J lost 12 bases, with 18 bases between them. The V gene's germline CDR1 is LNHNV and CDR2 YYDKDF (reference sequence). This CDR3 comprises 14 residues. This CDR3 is CATSRDSPEEDQHF. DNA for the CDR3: TGTGCCACCAGCAGGGACAGTCCTGAGGAGGACCAGCATTTT.

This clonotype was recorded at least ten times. CDR3 in amino acids: CASSLDRGRVPYGYTF. The CDR3 DNA is TGTGCCAGCAGCTTAGATCGCGGGCGAGTCCCCTATGGCTACACCTTC. This sequence joins TRBV13 and TRBJ1-2; unclear D gene. Trimming took off 1 base at V and 4 bases at J, with 16 bases between the two ends. CDR3 length equals 16 residues. From germline, CDR1 is PRHDT and CDR2 FYEKMQ (reference sequence).

The CDR3 region has the DNA TGTGCCAGCAGATATAGCGGCACAGATACGCAGTATTTT. This translates into CASRYSGTDTQYF. The rearrangement joins TRBV27 to TRBJ2-3; D perhaps matches TRBD2 (5 bases). The germline V gene has CDR1 MNHEY and CDR2 SMNVEV (reference sequence). This CDR3 contains 13 residues. Trimming cost V 6 bases and J 1 base, with 8 bases left between them.

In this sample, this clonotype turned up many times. CDR3 DNA sequence: TGTGCCAGCAGCCTCGACAGGAGCGAGCAGTACTTC. It encodes CASSLDRSEQYF. This rearrangement joins TRBV7-9 to TRBJ2-7; tentatively, D is TRBD1 (6 bases). The CDR3 runs to 12 residues. The germline V gene has CDR1 SEHNR and CDR2 FQNEAQ (reference sequence). The ends were cut back, 5 bases at V and 6 bases at J, with 11 bases in the middle.

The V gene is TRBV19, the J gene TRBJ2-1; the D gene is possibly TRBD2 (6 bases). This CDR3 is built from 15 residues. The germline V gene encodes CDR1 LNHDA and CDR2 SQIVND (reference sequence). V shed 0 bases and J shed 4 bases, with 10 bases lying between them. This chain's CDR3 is CASSIDLAIYNEQFF. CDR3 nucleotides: TGTGCCAGTAGTATAGACCTAGCGATTTACAATGAGCAGTTCTTC.

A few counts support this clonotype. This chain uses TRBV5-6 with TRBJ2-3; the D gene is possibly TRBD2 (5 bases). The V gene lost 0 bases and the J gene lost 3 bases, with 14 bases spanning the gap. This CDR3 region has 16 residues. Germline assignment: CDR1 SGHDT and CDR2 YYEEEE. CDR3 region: CASSLAGLAVTDTQYF. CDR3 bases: TGTGCCAGCAGCTTGGCCGGGCTAGCAGTGACAGATACGCAGTATTTT.

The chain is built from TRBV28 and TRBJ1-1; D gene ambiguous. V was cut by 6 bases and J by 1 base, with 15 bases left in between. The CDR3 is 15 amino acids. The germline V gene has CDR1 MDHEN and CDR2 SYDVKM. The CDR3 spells CASSTVWSRNTEAFF. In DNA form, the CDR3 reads TGTGCCAGCAGCACCGTCTGGTCCAGGAACACTGAAGCTTTCTTT.

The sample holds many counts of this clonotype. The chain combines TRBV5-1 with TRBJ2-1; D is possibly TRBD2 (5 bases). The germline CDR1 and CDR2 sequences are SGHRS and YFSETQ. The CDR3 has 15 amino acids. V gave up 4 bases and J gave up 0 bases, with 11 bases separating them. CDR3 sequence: CASSVSEPSYNEQFF. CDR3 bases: TGCGCCAGCAGCGTTAGCGAACCCTCCTACAATGAGCAGTTCTTC.

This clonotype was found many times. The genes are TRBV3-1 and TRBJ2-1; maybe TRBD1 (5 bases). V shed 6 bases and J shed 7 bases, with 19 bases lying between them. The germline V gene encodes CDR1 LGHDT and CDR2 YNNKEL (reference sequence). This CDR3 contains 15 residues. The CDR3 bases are TGTGCCAGCAGTCGTATCTGGGGCCTGCTTAATGAGCAGTTCTTC. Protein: CASSRIWGLLNEQFF.

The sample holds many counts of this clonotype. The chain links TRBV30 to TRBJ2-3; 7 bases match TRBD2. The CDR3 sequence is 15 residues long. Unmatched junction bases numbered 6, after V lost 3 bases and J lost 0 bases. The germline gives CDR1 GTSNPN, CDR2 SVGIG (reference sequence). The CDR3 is CAWRRGSGSTDTQYF. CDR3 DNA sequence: TGTGCCTGGAGGAGGGGTAGCGGGAGCACAGATACGCAGTATTTT.

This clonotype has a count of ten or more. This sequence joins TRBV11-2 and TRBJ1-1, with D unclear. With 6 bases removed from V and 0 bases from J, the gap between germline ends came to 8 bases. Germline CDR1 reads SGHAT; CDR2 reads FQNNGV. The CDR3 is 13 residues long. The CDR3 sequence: CASSKGLNTEAFF. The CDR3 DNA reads TGTGCCAGCAGTAAGGGCTTGAACACTGAAGCTTTCTTT.

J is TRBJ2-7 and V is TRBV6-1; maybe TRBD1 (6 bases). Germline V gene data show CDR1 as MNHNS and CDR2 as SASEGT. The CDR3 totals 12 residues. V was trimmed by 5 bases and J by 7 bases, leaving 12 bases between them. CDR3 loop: CASSSGAREQYF. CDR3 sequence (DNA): TGTGCCAGCAGTTCAGGGGCGCGAGAGCAGTACTTC.

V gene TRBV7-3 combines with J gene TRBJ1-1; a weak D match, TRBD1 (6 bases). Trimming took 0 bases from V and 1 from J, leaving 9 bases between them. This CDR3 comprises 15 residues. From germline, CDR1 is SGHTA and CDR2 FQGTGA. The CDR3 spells CASSLTGGANTEAFF. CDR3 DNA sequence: TGTGCCAGCAGCTTAACAGGGGGTGCGAACACTGAAGCTTTCTTT.

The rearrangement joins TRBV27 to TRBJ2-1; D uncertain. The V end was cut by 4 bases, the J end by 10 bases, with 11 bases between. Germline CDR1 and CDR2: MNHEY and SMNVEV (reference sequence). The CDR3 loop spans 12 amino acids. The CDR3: CASSSGPEEQFF. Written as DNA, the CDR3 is TGTGCCAGCAGTTCCGGGCCGGAGGAGCAGTTCTTC.

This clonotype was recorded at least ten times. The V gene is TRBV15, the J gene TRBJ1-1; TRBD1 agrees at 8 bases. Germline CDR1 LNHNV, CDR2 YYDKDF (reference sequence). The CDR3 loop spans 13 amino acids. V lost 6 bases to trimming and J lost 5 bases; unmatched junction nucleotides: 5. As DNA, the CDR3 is TGTGCCACCAGGGACAGGGTAGATACTGAAGCTTTCTTT. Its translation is CATRDRVDTEAFF.

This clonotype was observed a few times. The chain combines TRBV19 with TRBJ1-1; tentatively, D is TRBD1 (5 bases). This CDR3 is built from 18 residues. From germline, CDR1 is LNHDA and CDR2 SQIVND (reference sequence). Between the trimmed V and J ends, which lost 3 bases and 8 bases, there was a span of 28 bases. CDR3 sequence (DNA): TGTGCCAGTAGTATGAGGGGCCAGGGACCCGTTTCGGCCGCCGAAGCTTTCTTT. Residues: CASSMRGQGPVSAAEAFF. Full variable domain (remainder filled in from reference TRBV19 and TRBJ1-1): DGGITQSPKYLFRKEGQNVTLSCEQNLNHDAMYWYRQDPGQGLRLIYYSQIVNDFQKGDIAEGYSVSREKKESFPLTVTSAQKNPTAFYLCASSMRGQGPVSAAEAFFGQGTRLTVV.

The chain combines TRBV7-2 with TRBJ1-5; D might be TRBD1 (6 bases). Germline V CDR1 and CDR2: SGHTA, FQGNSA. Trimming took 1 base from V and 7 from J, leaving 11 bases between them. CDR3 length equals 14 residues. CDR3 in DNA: TGTGCCAGCAGCTTAGAACTCAGGGGACAGCCCCAGCATTTT. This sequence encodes CASSLELRGQPQHF. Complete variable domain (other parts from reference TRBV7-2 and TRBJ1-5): GAGVSQSPSNKVTEKGKDVELRCDPISGHTALYWYRQSLGQGLEFLIYFQGNSAPDKSGLPSDRFSAERTGGSVSTLTIQRTQQEDSAVYLCASSLELRGQPQHFGDGTRLSIL.

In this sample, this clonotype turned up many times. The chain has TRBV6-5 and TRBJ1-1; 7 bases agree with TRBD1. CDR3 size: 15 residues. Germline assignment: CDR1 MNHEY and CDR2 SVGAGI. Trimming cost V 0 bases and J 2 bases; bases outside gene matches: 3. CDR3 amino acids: CASSYSYRGNTEAFF. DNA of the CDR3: TGTGCCAGCAGTTACTCATACAGGGGAAACACTGAAGCTTTCTTT.

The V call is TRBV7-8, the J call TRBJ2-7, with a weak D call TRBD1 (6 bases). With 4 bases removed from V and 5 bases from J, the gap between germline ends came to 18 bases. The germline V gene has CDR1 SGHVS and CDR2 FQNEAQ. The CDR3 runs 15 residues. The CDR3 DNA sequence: TGTGCCAGCAGCTCAGGGGCCTTCCGAGGCGACGAGCAGTACTTC. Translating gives CASSSGAFRGDEQYF.

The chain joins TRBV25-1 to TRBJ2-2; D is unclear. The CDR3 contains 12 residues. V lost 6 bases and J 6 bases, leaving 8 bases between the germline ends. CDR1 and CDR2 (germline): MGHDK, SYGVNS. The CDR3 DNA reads TGTGCCAGCAGCACAAACCCCGGGGAGCTGTTTTTT. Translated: CASSTNPGELFF.

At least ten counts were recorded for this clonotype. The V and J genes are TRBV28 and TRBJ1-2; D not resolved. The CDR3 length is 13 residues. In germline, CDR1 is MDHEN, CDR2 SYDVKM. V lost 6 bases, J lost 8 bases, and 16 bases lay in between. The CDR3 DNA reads TGTGCCAGCAGGCGGACCGCGTCGTGGGGCTACACCTTC. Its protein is CASRRTASWGYTF.

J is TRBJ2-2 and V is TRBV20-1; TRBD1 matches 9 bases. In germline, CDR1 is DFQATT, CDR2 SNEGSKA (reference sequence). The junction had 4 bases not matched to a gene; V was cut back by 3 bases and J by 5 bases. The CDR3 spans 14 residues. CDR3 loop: CSASRDRVTGELFF. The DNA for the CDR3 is TGCAGTGCTAGTAGGGACAGGGTTACCGGGGAGCTGTTTTTT.

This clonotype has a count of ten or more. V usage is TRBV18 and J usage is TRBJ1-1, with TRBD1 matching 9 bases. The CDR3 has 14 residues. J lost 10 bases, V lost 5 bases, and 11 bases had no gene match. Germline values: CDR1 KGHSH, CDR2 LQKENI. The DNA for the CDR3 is TGTGCCAGCTCAGACGACAGGGGGGTCAAGGGAGCTTTCTTT. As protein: CASSDDRGVKGAFF.

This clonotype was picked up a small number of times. CDR3 sequence (DNA): TGTGCCAGCAGGGGGGGCGCGGACACCGGGGAGCTGTTTTTT. Translating it yields CASRGGADTGELFF. The chain employs TRBV6-1 and TRBJ2-2, with D perhaps being TRBD1 or TRBD2 (6 bases each). The CDR3 covers 14 residues. The V end lost 6 bases, the J end lost 3 bases, and 11 bases lay between the germline ends. Germline V gene data show CDR1 as MNHNS and CDR2 as SASEGT.

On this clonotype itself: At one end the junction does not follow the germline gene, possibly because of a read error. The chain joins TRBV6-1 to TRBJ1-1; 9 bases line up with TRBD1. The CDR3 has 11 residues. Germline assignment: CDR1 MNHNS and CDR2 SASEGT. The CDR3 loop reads CASTSGTGRIF. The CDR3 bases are TGTGCCAGCACCTCCGGGACAGGGCGAATCTTT.

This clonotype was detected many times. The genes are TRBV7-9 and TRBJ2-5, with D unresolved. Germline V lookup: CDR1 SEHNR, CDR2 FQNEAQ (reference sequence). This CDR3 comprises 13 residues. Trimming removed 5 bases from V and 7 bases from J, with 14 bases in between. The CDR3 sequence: CASSHPIGGTQYF. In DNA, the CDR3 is TGTGCCAGCAGCCACCCTATAGGCGGGACCCAGTACTTC.

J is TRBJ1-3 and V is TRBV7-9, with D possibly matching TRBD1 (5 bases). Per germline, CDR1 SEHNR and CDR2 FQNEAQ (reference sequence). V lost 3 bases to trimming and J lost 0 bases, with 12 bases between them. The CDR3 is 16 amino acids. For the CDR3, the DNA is TGTGCCAGCAGCTTCCCCGGGACTTCCTCTGGAAACACCATATATTTT. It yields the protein CASSFPGTSSGNTIYF.

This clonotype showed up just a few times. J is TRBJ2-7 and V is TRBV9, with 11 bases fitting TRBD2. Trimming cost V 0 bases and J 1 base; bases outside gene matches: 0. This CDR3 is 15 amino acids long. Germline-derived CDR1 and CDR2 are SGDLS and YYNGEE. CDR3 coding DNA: TGTGCCAGCAGCGTAGCTAGCGGGGGGTCCTACGAGCAGTACTTC. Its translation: CASSVASGGSYEQYF.